The next 15 T cell receptor beta chains were all read from a single sample in a study of CD4+ T cells in melanoma. The assay was immunoSEQ multiplex PCR, and TCRdb's table has in-frame clones only and misses some. The sample includes about 140,000 clones, approximately 91% of them seen just once. All receptors come from a human donor with melanoma.

This clone was recorded once. The V and J genes are TRBV14 and TRBJ2-5; 14 positions agree with TRBD2. Looked up from germline, CDR1 is SGHDN and CDR2 is FVKESK. The CDR3 loop spans 16 amino acids. V lost 4 bases to trimming and J lost 6 bases; unmatched junction nucleotides: 7. The CDR3 reads CASSPHGTSGGQTQYF. CDR3 DNA: TGTGCCAGCAGCCCACACGGGACTAGCGGGGGCCAGACCCAGTACTTC.

The rearrangement uses TRBV30 and TRBJ1-6; D perhaps matches TRBD1 (5 bases). Per the germline V gene, CDR1 is GTSNPN and CDR2 is SVGIG (reference sequence). Trimming removed 2 bases at V and 7 bases at J, with 15 bases between. The CDR3 loop spans 15 amino acids. CDR3 in amino acids: CAWSPKRGSNSPLHF. DNA of the CDR3: TGTGCCTGGAGTCCTAAACGGGGGTCCAATTCACCCCTCCACTTT.

This chain joins TRBV5-1 and TRBJ2-1, with 13 bases aligning to TRBD2. The length of the CDR3 is 15 residues. Germline CDR1 is SGHRS and CDR2 is YFSETQ. The trim removed 4 bases at V and 8 bases at J, leaving 6 bases unmatched. CDR3 bases: TGCGCCAGCAGCCCACTAGCGGGGGGGCCCGATGAGCAGTTCTTC. This translates into CASSPLAGGPDEQFF.

This clone has a handful of counts. The chain has TRBV19 and TRBJ2-7; TRBD1 matches 9 bases. The CDR3 loop spans 14 amino acids. The ends lost 6 bases at V and 5 bases at J; junction bases unmatched: 8. Germline-derived CDR1 and CDR2 are LNHDA and SQIVND (reference sequence). DNA of the CDR3: TGTGCCAGTAGGTCACAGGGGGCAGGGAACGAGCAGTACTTC. This codes for CASRSQGAGNEQYF.

The chain links TRBV5-6 to TRBJ2-1, with D uncertain. The V gene lost 2 bases and the J gene lost 5 bases, with 8 bases spanning the gap. The germline V gene encodes CDR1 SGHDT and CDR2 YYEEEE. The CDR3 contains 13 residues. The CDR3 protein is CASSFLHDNEQFF. In DNA form, the CDR3 reads TGTGCCAGCAGCTTCTTACACGACAATGAGCAGTTCTTC.

The chain uses TRBV18 and TRBJ1-1, with 12 bases aligning to TRBD1. The CDR3 has 17 amino acids. V dropped 6 bases and J dropped 5; count of bases not matched to a gene: 13. The V gene's germline CDR1 is KGHSH and CDR2 LQKENI. CDR3 protein: CASSRSGTGGVGTEAFF. CDR3 DNA: TGTGCCAGCTCGCGTTCCGGGACAGGGGGCGTTGGGACTGAAGCTTTCTTT.

The rearrangement joins TRBV11-3 to TRBJ2-1; a weak D match, TRBD1 (6 bases). Trimming stripped 2 bases from V and 7 bases from J, with 9 bases between. The germline V gene has CDR1 SGHNT and CDR2 YENEEA. The CDR3 is 13 amino acids. The CDR3 coding sequence is TGTGCCAGCAGCTTACAGGGGCAGAATGAGCAGTTCTTC. This sequence encodes CASSLQGQNEQFF.

This clone was seen more than once but under ten times. The V gene is TRBV27, the J gene TRBJ2-1, with 12 bases matching TRBD2. With 6 bases clipped from V and 10 bases from J, the junction kept 7 bases outside the gene matches. The CDR3 extends over 14 amino acids. Germline V gene data show CDR1 as MNHEY and CDR2 as SMNVEV (reference sequence). The CDR3 bases are TGTGCCAGCAGCCGACTCACTAGCGGGGGGGAGCAGTTCTTC. This codes for CASSRLTSGGEQFF.

The CDR3 region is CASSPLGDEQYF. CDR3 coding DNA: TGTGCCAGCTCCCCCCTGGGGGACGAGCAGTACTTC. The chain uses TRBV18 and TRBJ2-7, with D perhaps assigned TRBD1 or TRBD2 (5 bases each). The CDR3 runs 12 residues. Trimming removed 6 bases at V and 5 bases at J, with 11 bases between. CDR1 is KGHSH, CDR2 LQKENI, per germline.

V is TRBV7-9 and J is TRBJ1-4; no clear D. Germline V lookup: CDR1 SEHNR, CDR2 FQNEAQ (reference sequence). Trimming took off 2 bases at V and 10 bases at J, with 14 bases between the two ends. The CDR3 spans 14 residues. CDR3 sequence reads: CASSLSGSPAKLFF. The CDR3 DNA is TGTGCCAGCAGCTTATCTGGGTCCCCGGCAAAACTGTTTTTT.

This chain uses TRBV7-8 with TRBJ1-6; D perhaps matches TRBD1 (5 bases). There are 16 residues in the CDR3. V dropped 7 bases and J dropped 5 bases, with 18 bases sitting between them. Germline loops: CDR1 SGHVS, CDR2 FQNEAQ. The chain's CDR3 is CASTLVGRRNNSPLHF. In DNA form, the CDR3 reads TGTGCCAGCACGCTAGTGGGGCGCAGAAATAATTCACCCCTCCACTTT.

V gene TRBV27 combines with J gene TRBJ2-3; TRBD2 is a possible D gene (5 bases). Looked up from germline, CDR1 is MNHEY and CDR2 is SMNVEV (reference sequence). The CDR3 length is 13 residues. Trimming left V 8 bases short and J 0 bases short, with 9 bases between. The CDR3 bases are TGTGCCAGCTGTCGGGGAAGCACAGATACGCAGTATTTT. Protein sequence: CASCRGSTDTQYF.

The CDR3 sequence: CASSLMEGARTGELFF. The CDR3, as DNA: TGTGCCAGCAGCTTAATGGAGGGGGCGCGCACCGGGGAGCTGTTTTTT. The genes are TRBV7-3 and TRBJ2-2; D possibly corresponds to TRBD1 (7 bases). The length of the CDR3 is 16 residues. Looked up from germline, CDR1 is SGHTA and CDR2 is FQGTGA. Trimming left V 1 base short and J 4 bases short, with 13 bases between.

CDR3 sequence: CASSVVGRDTEAFF. The CDR3 nucleotides are TGTGCCAGCAGCGTAGTGGGGAGGGACACTGAAGCTTTCTTT. The J gene is TRBJ1-1, the V gene TRBV9; D uncertain. Per the germline V gene, CDR1 is SGDLS and CDR2 is YYNGEE. The CDR3 loop spans 14 amino acids. V lost 0 bases and J lost 3, with 9 bases in between.

V gene TRBV27 combines with J gene TRBJ2-1; maybe TRBD1 (5 bases). The length of the CDR3 is 16 residues. Between the trimmed V and J ends, which lost 0 bases and 4 bases, there was a span of 13 bases. In germline, CDR1 is MNHEY, CDR2 SMNVEV (reference sequence). Here the CDR3 DNA reads TGTGCCAGCAGTTTATCATCATTCAGGGTTTACAATGAGCAGTTCTTC. It translates to CASSLSSFRVYNEQFF.